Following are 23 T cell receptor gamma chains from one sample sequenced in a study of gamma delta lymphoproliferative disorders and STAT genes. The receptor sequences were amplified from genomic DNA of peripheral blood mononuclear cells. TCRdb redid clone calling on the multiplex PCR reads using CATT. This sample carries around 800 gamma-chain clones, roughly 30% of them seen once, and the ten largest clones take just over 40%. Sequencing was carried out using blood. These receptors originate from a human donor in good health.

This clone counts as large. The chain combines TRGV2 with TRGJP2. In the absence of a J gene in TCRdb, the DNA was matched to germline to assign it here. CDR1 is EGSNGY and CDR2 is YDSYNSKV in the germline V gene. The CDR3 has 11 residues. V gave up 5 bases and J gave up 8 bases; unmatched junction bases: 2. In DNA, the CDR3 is TGTGCCACCTGGGTCGATTGGATCAAGACGTTT. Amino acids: CATWVDWIKTF.

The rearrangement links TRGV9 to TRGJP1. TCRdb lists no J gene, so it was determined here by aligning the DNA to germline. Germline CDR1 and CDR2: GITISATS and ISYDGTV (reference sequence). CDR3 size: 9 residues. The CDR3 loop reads CASGWFKIF. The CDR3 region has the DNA TGTGCGTCTGGTTGGTTCAAGATATTT.

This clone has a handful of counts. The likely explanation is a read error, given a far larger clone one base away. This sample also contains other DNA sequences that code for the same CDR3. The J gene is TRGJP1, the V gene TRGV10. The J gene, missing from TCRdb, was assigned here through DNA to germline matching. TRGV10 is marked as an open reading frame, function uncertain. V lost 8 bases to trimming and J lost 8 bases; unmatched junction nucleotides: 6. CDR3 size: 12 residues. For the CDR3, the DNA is TGTGCTGCGTGGGATTCCGGTTGGTTCAAGATATTT. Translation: CAAWDSGWFKIF.

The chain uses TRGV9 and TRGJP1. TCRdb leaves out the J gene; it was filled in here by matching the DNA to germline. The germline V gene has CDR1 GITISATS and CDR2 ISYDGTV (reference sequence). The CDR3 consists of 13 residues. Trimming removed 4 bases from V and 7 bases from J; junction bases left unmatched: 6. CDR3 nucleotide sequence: TGTGCCTTGTGGGAAGGAATTGGTTGGTTCAAGATATTT. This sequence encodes CALWEGIGWFKIF.

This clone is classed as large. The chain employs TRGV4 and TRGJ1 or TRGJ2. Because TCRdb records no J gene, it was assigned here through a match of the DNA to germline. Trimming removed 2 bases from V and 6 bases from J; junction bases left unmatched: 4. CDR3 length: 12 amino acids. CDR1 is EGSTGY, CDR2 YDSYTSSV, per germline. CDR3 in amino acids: CATWDVGYKKLF. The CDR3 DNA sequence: TGTGCCACCTGGGATGTAGGTTATAAGAAACTCTTT.

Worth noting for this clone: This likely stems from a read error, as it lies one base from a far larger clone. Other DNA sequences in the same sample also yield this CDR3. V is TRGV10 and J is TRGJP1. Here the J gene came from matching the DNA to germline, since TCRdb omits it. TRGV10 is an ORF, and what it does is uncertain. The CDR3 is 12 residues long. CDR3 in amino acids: CAAWDSGWFKIF. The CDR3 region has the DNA TGTGCCGCGTGGGATTCTGGTTGGTTCAAGATATTT.

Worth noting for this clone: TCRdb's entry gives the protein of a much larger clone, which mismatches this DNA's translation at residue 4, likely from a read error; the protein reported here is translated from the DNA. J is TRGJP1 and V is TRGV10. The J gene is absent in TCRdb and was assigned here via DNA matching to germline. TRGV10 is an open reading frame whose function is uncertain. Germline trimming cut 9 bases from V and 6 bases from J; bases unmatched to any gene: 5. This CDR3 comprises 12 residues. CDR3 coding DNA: TGTGCTGCGTGTGATTCTGGTTGGTTCAAGATATTT. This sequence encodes CAACDSGWFKIF.

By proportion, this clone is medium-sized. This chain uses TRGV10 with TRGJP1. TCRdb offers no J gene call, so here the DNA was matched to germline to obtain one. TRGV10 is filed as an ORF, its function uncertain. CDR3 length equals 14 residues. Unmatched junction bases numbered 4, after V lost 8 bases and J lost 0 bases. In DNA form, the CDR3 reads TGTGCTGCGTGGGTCCATACCACTGGTTGGTTCAAGATATTT. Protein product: CAAWVHTTGWFKIF.

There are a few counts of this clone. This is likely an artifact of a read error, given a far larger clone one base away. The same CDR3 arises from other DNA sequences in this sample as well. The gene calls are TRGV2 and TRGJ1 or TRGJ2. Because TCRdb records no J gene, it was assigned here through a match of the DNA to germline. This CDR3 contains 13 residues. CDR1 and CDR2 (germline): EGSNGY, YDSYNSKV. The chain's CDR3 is CATWDGPHYKKLF. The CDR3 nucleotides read TGTGCTACCTGGGACGGGCCTCATTATAAGAAACTCTTT.

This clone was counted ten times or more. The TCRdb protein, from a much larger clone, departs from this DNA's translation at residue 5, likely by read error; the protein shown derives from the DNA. As DNA, the CDR3 is TGTGCTGCGTGGAATTCTGGTTGGTTCAAGATATTT. Its protein is CAAWNSGWFKIF. The V call is TRGV10, the J call TRGJP1. The J gene, left out of TCRdb, was set here by checking the DNA against germline. TRGV10 is an open reading frame whose function is uncertain. Trimming at V came to 8 bases and at J to 6 bases, leaving 4 bases not matched to a gene. This CDR3 comprises 12 residues.

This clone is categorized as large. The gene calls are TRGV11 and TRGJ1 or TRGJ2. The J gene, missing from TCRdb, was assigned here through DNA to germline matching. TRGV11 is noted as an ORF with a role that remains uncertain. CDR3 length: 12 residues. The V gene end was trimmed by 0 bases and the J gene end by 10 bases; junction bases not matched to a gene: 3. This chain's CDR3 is CACWIRHRKKLF. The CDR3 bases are TGTGCCTGCTGGATTAGGCACAGAAAGAAACTCTTT.

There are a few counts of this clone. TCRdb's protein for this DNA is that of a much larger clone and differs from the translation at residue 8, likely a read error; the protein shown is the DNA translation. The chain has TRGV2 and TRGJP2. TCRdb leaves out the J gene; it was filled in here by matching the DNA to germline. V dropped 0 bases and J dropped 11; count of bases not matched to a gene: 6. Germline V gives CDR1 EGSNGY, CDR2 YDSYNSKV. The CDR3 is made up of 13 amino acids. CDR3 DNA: TGTGCCACCTGGGACGGGCCGAAATGGATCAAGACGTTT. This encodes CATWDGPKWIKTF.

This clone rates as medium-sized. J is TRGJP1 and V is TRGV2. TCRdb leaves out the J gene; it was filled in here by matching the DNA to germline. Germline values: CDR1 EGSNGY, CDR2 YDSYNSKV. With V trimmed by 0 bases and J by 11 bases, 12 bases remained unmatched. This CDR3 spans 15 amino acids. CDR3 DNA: TGTGCCACCTGGGACGGGCAAAGGGCGGGCTGGTTCAAGATATTT. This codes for CATWDGQRAGWFKIF.

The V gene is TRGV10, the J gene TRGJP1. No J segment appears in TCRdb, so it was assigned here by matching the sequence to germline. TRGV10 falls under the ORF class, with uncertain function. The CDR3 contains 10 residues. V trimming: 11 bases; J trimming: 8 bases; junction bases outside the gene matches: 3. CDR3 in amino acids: CAARGWFKIF. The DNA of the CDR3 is TGTGCTGCGCGAGGTTGGTTCAAGATATTT.

The chain's CDR3 is CACWIRHVRLYYKKLF. As DNA, the CDR3 is TGTGCCTGCTGGATTAGGCACGTTCGGCTTTATTATAAGAAACTCTTT. This chain connects TRGV11 to TRGJ1 or TRGJ2. The J gene is not listed in TCRdb, so it was assigned here from a DNA match to germline. TRGV11 is recorded as an ORF, its role being uncertain. The CDR3 has 16 residues. V shed 0 bases and J 3 bases; nucleotides not matched to a gene: 8.

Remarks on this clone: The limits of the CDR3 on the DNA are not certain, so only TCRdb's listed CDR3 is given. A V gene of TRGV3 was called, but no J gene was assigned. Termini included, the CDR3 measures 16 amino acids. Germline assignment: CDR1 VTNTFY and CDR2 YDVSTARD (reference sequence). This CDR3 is CATWDRVGSLAVEQHF.

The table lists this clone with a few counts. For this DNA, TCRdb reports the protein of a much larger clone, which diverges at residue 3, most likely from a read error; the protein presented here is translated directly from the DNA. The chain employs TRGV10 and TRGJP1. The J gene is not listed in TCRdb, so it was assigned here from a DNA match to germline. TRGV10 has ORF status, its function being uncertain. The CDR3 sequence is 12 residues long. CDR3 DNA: TGTGCTTCGTGGGATTCTGGTTGGTTCAAGATATTT. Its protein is CASWDSGWFKIF.

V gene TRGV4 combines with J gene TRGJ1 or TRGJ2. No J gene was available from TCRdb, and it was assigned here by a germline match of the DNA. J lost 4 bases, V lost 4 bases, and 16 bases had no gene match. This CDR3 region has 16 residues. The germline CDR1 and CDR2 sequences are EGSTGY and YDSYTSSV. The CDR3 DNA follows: TGTGCCACCTGGGACGGGCCGTCGAATTTATATTATAAGAAACTCTTT. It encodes CATWDGPSNLYYKKLF.

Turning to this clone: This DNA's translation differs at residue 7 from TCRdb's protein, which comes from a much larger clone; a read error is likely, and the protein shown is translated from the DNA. In DNA, the CDR3 is TGTGCCACCTGGGACGGTGGTTGGATCAAGACGTTT. As protein: CATWDGGWIKTF. The V gene is TRGV2, the J gene TRGJP2. No J segment appears in TCRdb, so it was assigned here by matching the sequence to germline. The CDR3 totals 12 residues. V dropped 1 base and J dropped 10; count of bases not matched to a gene: 3. The germline CDR1 and CDR2 sequences are EGSNGY and YDSYNSKV.

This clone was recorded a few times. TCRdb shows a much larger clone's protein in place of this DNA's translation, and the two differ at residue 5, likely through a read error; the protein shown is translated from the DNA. The chain's CDR3 is CAAWKVKENYYKKLF. The CDR3 region has the DNA TGTGCTGCGTGGAAAGTGAAGGAAAATTATTATAAGAAACTCTTT. The chain employs TRGV10 and TRGJ1 or TRGJ2. The J gene comes from matching the DNA to germline here; TCRdb lacks it. TRGV10 is an open reading frame whose function is uncertain. The length of the CDR3 is 15 residues. V trimming: 8 bases; J trimming: 1 base; junction bases outside the gene matches: 12.

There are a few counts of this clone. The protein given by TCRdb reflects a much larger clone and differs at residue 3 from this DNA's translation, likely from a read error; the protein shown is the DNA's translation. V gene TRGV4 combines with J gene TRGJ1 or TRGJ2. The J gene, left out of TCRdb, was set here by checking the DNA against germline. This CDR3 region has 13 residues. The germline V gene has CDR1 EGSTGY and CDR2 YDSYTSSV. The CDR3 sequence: CAAWDPVDYKKLF. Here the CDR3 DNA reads TGTGCCGCCTGGGATCCCGTTGATTATAAGAAACTCTTT.

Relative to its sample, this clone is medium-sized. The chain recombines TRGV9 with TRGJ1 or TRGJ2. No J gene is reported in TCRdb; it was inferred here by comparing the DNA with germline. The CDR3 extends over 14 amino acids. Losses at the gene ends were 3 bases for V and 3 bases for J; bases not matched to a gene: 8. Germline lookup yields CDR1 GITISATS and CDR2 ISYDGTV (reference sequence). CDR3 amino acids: CALWESHPYYKKLF. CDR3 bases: TGTGCCTTGTGGGAGTCCCACCCTTATTATAAGAAACTCTTT.

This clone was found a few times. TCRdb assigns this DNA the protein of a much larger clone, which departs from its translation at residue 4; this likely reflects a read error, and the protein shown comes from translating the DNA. The CDR3 loop reads CATRDGPHYKKLF. DNA of the CDR3: TGTGCCACCCGGGACGGGCCTCATTATAAGAAACTCTTT. V usage is TRGV2 and J usage is TRGJ1 or TRGJ2. TCRdb does not report a J gene; here it was assigned by matching the DNA to germline references. The V gene's germline CDR1 is EGSNGY and CDR2 YDSYNSKV. There are 13 residues in the CDR3.